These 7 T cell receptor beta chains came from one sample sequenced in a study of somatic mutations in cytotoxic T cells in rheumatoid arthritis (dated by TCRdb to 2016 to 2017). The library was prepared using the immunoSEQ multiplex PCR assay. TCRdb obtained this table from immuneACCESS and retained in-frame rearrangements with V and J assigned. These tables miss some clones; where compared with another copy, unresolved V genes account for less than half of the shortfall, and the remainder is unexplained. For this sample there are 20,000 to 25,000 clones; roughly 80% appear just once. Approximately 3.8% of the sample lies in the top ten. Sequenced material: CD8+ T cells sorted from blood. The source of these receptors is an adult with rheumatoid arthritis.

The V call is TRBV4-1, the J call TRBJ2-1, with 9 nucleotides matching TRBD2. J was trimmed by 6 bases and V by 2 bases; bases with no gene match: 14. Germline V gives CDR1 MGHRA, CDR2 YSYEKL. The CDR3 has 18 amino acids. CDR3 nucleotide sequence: TGCGCCAGCAGCCAACCCCCGCCGGGACTAGCTGCTCGCAATGAGCAGTTCTTC. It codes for CASSQPPPGLAARNEQFF.

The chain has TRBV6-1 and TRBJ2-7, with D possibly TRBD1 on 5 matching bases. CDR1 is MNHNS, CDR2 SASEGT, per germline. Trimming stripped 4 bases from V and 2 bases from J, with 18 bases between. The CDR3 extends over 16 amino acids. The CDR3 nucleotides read TGTGCCAGCAGTGCAACGCAGGGTTTTCGGGCCTACGAGCAGTACTTC. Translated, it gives CASSATQGFRAYEQYF.

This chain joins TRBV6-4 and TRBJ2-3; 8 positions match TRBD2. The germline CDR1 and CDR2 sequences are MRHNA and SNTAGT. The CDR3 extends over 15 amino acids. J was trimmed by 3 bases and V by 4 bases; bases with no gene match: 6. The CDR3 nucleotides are TGTGCCAGCAGTGTATCGAGCGGGGGAACAGATACGCAGTATTTT. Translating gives CASSVSSGGTDTQYF.

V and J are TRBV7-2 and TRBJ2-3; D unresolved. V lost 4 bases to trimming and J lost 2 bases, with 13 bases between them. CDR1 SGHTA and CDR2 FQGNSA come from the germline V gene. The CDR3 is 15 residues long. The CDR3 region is CASSSRVRPTDTQYF. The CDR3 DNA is TGTGCCAGCAGCTCCCGCGTCAGGCCCACAGATACGCAGTATTTT. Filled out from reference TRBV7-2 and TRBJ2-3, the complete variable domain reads GAGVSQSPSNKVTEKGKDVELRCDPISGHTALYWYRQSLGQGLEFLIYFQGNSAPDKSGLPSDRFSAERTGGSVSTLTIQRTQQEDSAVYLCASSSRVRPTDTQYFGPGTRLTVL.

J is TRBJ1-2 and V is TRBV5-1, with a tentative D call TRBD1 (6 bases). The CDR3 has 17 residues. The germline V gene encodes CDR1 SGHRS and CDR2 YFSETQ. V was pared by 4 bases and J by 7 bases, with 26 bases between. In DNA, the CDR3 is TGCGCCAGCAGCACTTGGGGACAATTCGTAGGAGAGTCTGGCTACACCTTC. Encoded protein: CASSTWGQFVGESGYTF. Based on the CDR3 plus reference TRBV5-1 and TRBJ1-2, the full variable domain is KAGVTQTPRYLIKTRGQQVTLSCSPISGHRSVSWYQQTPGQGLQFLFEYFSETQRNKGNFPGRFSGRQFSNSRSEMNVSTLELGDSALYLCASSTWGQFVGESGYTFGSGTRLTVV.

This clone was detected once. This CDR3 reads CASSEWGGMYEAFF. The CDR3, as DNA: TGTGCCAGCAGTGAATGGGGGGGAATGTATGAAGCTTTCTTT. The chain joins TRBV6-1 to TRBJ1-1; TRBD1 might be the D (5 bases). The CDR3 consists of 14 residues. Germline-derived CDR1 and CDR2 are MNHNS and SASEGT. V was shortened by 2 bases and J by 7 bases, with 14 bases between the two germline ends.

CDR3 in amino acids: CASSLGVSGVQHF. CDR3 coding DNA: TGTGCCAGCAGCTTAGGGGTCTCCGGGGTCCAGCATTTT. The chain carries TRBV7-9 and TRBJ1-5; D is unclear. The V end lost 1 base, the J end lost 12 bases, and 13 bases lay between the germline ends. Germline CDR1 and CDR2: SEHNR and FQNEAQ (reference sequence). This CDR3 is built from 13 residues.